This record concerns one TCR beta chain sequence. The clone's antigen remains unknown. Qualities for individual bases were not recorded, and no much larger clone is one base off. CDR1 and CDR2, looked up from the germline V gene (reference sequence), are LNHDA and SQIVND. The CDR3, cysteine through phenylalanine, is 17 amino acids long. Kept here is only the CDR3 DNA, which spans 51 bases and is read in frame from base 1. The V end gives up 3 bases and the J end 5 bases, leaving 10 bases in the junction not matched to a gene. The data derive from a study of cytomegalovirus exposure and HLA in healthy donors listed by TCRdb under 2017. As for the study more broadly: In an earlier analysis of roughly 500 of the donors, about 260 Gb of sequence data and 100 million or so unique TCR beta sequences from roughly 190 million T cells were reported. HLA typing included class I and class II loci at four-digit resolution. In a later analysis, previously published TCR beta repertoires from 500 to 750 donors were re-analyzed and high-resolution HLA genotyping was added so that TCR occurrence patterns could be studied. The number of donors typed differed by locus, with about 620-630 for A, B, C, DRB1 and DQB1, 522 for DQA1, some 570 for DPA1, and over 400 for DPB1. Five DR-DQ haplotypes were handled as single units for association and clustering, since linkage in the cohort was strong. To predict cytomegalovirus infection status, the study combined high-throughput TCR immunosequencing, statistical association of individual TCRs with disease status, and machine learning. Among the approximately 400 genotyped donors, more than 70% belonged to the genetic ancestry cluster associated with self-reported Caucasian donors. In addition to the first cohort of 666 subjects, a separate validation cohort of approximately 120 different subjects was used. Every discovery cohort repertoire had been produced on one sequencing platform. A later genetic analysis took genome-wide SNP genotypes for about 55% of the 666 donors and used that subset as a discovery cohort. An earlier analysis of approximately 640 of the donors applied high-throughput TCR beta sequencing to assess whether each TCR beta V gene segment acted as functional or pseudogenic. In the later analysis, no new phenotypic data were used to find candidate immune exposures; instead, reliance was placed on TCR beta sequences and their occurrence across donors. The study aimed to test whether signatures of past pathogen exposure could be identified by cataloging public T cell receptors. Donor age, sex, ethnicity and CMV serostatus were compiled together with the repertoire data. Around 320 gigabases of sequencing data and tens of millions of unique TCR sequences were included in an early release covering around 600 HLA-typed donors. On average, approximately 250,000 unique TCR beta nucleotide sequences were sequenced per donor among more than 350 genotyped donors of the cohort, with around 19% of those sequences being non-productive. Using immunosequencing, the study profiled T cell repertoires from about 620 subjects and related those repertoires to cytomegalovirus serostatus.

The receptor library was made with the immunoSEQ multiplex PCR assay. The multiplex PCR relied on a mix of 60 forward primers for TCR Vbeta segments and 13 reverse primers for TCR Jbeta segments. The CDR3 region of rearranged TCR beta genes was amplified from genomic DNA by a multiplex PCR assay. The amplified TCR beta libraries were sequenced on the Illumina HiSeq System as 87-base-pair reads. Per the authors' processing: Across the 500 to 700 repertoires, a later analysis counted 80 million or so unique TCR beta chains, approximately 12 million of which were shared by at least two donors. Raw reads were error-corrected and collapsed into unique sequences by a nearest-neighbor algorithm in which closely related sequences were merged to remove PCR and sequencing errors. CDR3 sequences were aligned to IMGT reference sequences to assign V, D and J gene segments. For a sequence to be retained, a match of at least six nucleotides to both a V gene segment and a J gene segment was required. Rearrangements were classified as productive when the CDR3 lacked stop codons and remained in frame with V and J, and all other rearrangements were classified as non-productive. Following IMGT convention, CDR3 was defined as the stretch from the second conserved V-encoded cysteine up to the conserved J-encoded phenylalanine. The earlier analysis of about 590 of the donors excluded sequences that lacked an unambiguous match to a single V gene segment. An earlier analysis of a few hundred of the donors called V segments functional above 56.7% productive rearrangements and segregating when the between-donor standard deviation exceeded 5%. A statistical classification framework was built to diagnose cytomegalovirus status from the catalog of TCR beta chain sequences. In a later analysis, V and J genes were assigned by comparing TCR nucleotide sequences against IMGT/GENE-DB human TR gene sequences. The TCRdist pipeline was used in a later analysis to assign CDR3 sequences and most-parsimonious VDJ recombination scenarios. In a later analysis, every TCR beta chain was defined by the combination of its CDR3 amino acid sequence and its V-gene family, and reads without a unique V-gene family were dropped. As a way to deal with suspected cross-contamination and a sequencing artifact, a later analysis dropped roughly 620 nucleotide sequences that were highly shared and had low generation probability. A later analysis calculated a clonal expansion index for each public chain from normalized within-repertoire ranks of inferred template counts. Generation probabilities in a later analysis came from a VDJ recombination model fitted to out-of-frame rearrangements, and those results were checked against IGoR. A later analysis scored TCR-TCR, TCR-HLA and TCR-CMV co-occurrence with hypergeometric tests, applying a repertoire-size bias correction to TCR pairs. A later analysis estimated false discovery rates by permuting HLA or CMV assignments 20 times. In a later analysis, co-occurring TCRs were grouped with DBSCAN, and TCRdist sequence similarity was added when clustering was performed within HLA-allele-positive subsets. Repertoires with fewer than 30,000 or more than 120,000 public chains, plus five repertoires with anomalous nucleotide sharing, were excluded from co-occurrence clustering. Drawn from immuneACCESS, this table holds only the in-frame rearrangements with V and J called that TCRdb kept. Clones are partly lost; checked studies trace under half to an unresolved V gene and leave the rest unexplained. V and J calls and clone size are those listed in that table; D and trimming were worked out from the DNA. The sample table holds about 210,000 clones, of which 65% to 85% were seen once. The ten biggest clones cover about 3.1% of the sample.

On the study overall, not on this receptor specifically: A few of the identified cytomegalovirus-associated TCR beta chains were confirmed in vitro to be specific for cytomegalovirus antigens. Specific HLA alleles were associated with 16,951 TCR beta sequences at a false discovery rate of 0.05 in a later analysis. Most TCR sequences were seen in very few donors, while some public TCRs were found in many individuals. The classifier was reported to diagnose cytomegalovirus status with high specificity and sensitivity in both the original and validation cohorts. A total of roughly 160 TCR beta chains were listed by the study as associated with cytomegalovirus. The sequencing pipeline was judged likely to have produced a cluster of highly shared sequence variants as a technical artifact. Immune exposure information for the cohort was limited to CMV serostatus. In a later analysis, HLA-associated TCR beta chains were found to be more clonally expanded and to have lower generation probabilities than equally common non-associated chains. HLA typing was unavailable for some donors at each locus, so association tests used only the typed subset. A later analysis reported that several top co-occurrence clusters appeared linked to parvovirus B19, influenza, CMV and Epstein-Barr virus. The 87-base-pair reads could not distinguish some IMGT-functional V segments, including TRBV6-2 and TRBV6-3, so those segments were excluded. When HLA alleles, especially DR and DQ, strongly co-occurred, TCR associations were difficult to assign to individual alleles. In an earlier analysis of some 640 of the donors, most TCR beta V segments were observed in productive rearrangements about 87% or about 30% of the time, broadly matching IMGT annotations. In a later genetic analysis, fewer N-insertions in productive TCRs were reported among donors in an Asian-associated ancestry cluster than the roughly 640-donor mean. Because counts were too low, roughly 16 rarely observed V segments, including chromosome 9 orphons, were excluded from the earlier analysis of 587 of the donors. The authors suggested that the approach could potentially be generalized to other disease states and immunological phenotypes. Correlated functional status among segregating V segments might reflect linkage disequilibrium, but an unknown experimental factor could not be ruled out. An association between a missense DCLRE1C variant and V-gene and J-gene trimming of TCR beta chains was found in a later genetic analysis and replicated in an independent cohort. According to a later analysis, TCR association rates differed among HLA loci, with DRB1 alleles showing the most associated TCRs and HLA-C alleles showing the fewest. A further reported finding was that TCR beta sequences accurately predicted the HLA-A and HLA-B alleles for most subjects in the first cohort. Only TCR beta chains were sequenced in this cohort, and the absence of alpha or paired-chain data limited detectable features. Most CMV-associated TCR beta chains appeared to be HLA-restricted in a later analysis, and the HLA associations seemed to be driven largely by CMV exposure. Sequencing depth was assumed to be roughly uniform across donors in the presence/absence analyses, though that assumption may not hold.

In total, about 650 healthy bone marrow donors made up the cohort. At the time of sampling, every cohort member was nominally healthy, though immune exposures that went unrecorded were likely present. The donor tested CMV seronegative and was one of the 352 seronegative cohort members. A peripheral blood sample was provided by each donor, and peripheral blood mononuclear cells were used for TCR beta sequencing. The Qiagen DNeasy Blood Extraction Kit was used to extract genomic DNA from the blood cell samples. The TCR comes from a man younger than 45 in good health and CMV-seronegative. Sequenced sample: PBMCs. The chain is encoded by TRBV19 joined to TRBJ2-2; the central 9 bases match TRBD1. The nucleotides read TGTGCCAGTAGTATCGGGTGGGGACAGGGACAAACCGGGGAGCTGTTTTTT. This sequence encodes CASSIGWGQGQTGELFF. With all but the CDR3 taken from the reference TRBV19 and TRBJ2-2 genes, the full variable domain is: DGGITQSPKYLFRKEGQNVTLSCEQNLNHDAMYWYRQDPGQGLRLIYYSQIVNDFQKGDIAEGYSVSREKKESFPLTVTSAQKNPTAFYLCASSIGWGQGQTGELFFGEGSRLTVL.